The present TCR beta chain was sequenced within a study of ipilimumab plus nivolumab after autologous stem cell transplantation. Sequenced by immunoSEQ multiplex PCR; TCRdb stores in-frame clones only, minus some. The table has about 10,000 clones, approximately 70% seen once. Germline-derived CDR1 and CDR2 are SNHLY and FYNNEI. V shed 11 bases and J shed 3 bases, with 14 bases lying between them. The CDR3 length is 13 residues. Sequenced material: PBMCs, taken in a trial of ipilimumab plus nivolumab as post-transplant consolidation. The TCR was taken from a female donor with multiple myeloma. The V and J genes are TRBV2 and TRBJ1-5; D is possibly TRBD1 (5 bases). The CDR3 coding sequence is TGTGCCGGAAAGACAGAAAACAATCAGCCCCAGCATTTT. It codes for CAGKTENNQPQHF.